This T cell receptor beta chain emerged from a study of blood T cell repertoires in COVID-19. CDR1 is SEHNR, CDR2 FQNEAQ, per germline (reference sequence). There are 14 residues in the CDR3. V was shortened by 8 bases and J by 0 bases, with 11 bases between the two germline ends. Clones were sequenced by immunoSEQ multiplex PCR, and TCRdb holds only the in-frame ones, with some missing. The sample has 170,000 or so clones, about 86% seen once; the top ten hold about 7%. The clonotype originates from a man in his fifties or sixties with active or convalescent COVID-19. This sequence joins TRBV7-9 and TRBJ1-3; the D is unclear. The sequenced sample was peripheral blood. In nucleotides, the CDR3 is TGTGCCAGCTTCCCGGCAGGCTCTGGAAACACCATATATTTT. Protein product: CASFPAGSGNTIYF.